This record covers a single T cell receptor (beta chain). Its antigen is not identified. Time point denoted: persistent/refractory GD, antithyroid drugs over 5 years with positive TRAb. The TCR library was made from RNA extracted from PBMCs. The authors built TCR beta libraries using iRepertoire HTBI primers and Arm-PCR of CDR3 regions. TCRdb analysed the multiplex PCR reads with MiXCR anew, one entry per CDR3 protein. The table includes fewer than 400,000 distinct CDR3 sequences, about 20% detected once. The sample belongs to a study of regulatory T cells in long-lasting Graves disease. Whole-study results and caveats: Accuracy may have been reduced by the small sample size.

The sequencing here drew on peripheral blood mononuclear cells (PBMCs), taken when the disease was refractory, from a patient treated with antithyroid drugs. The source of this sequence is a female donor with Graves disease.

This chain's CDR3 is CASSQVGIKLFF. The CDR3 DNA is TGCGCCAGCAGCCAAGTAGGGATTAAACTGTTTTTT. V usage is TRBV4-1 and J usage is TRBJ1-4; no reliable D call. The germline V gene has CDR1 MGHRA and CDR2 YSYEKL. V was shortened by 1 base and J by 11 bases, with 8 bases between the two germline ends. CDR3 length: 12 residues.